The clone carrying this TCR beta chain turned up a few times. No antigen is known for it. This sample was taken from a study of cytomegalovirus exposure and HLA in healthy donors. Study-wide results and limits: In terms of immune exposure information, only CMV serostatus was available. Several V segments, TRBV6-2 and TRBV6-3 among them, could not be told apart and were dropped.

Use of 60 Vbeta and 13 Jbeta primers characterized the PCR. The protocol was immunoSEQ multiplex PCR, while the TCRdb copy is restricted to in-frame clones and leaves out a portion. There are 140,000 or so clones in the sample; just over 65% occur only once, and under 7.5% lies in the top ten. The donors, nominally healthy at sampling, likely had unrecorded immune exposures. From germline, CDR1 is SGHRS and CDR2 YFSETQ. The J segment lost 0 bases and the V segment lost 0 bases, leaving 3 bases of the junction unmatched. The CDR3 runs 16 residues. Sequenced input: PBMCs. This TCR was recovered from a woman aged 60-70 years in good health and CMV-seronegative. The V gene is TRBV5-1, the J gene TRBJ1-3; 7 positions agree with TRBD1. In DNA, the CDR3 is TGCGCCAGCAGCTTGGCAGGGGGGAGCTCTGGAAACACCATATATTTT. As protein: CASSLAGGSSGNTIYF.